These 20 T cell receptor beta chains were all obtained from the same sample, sequenced in a study of OX40 agonist ivuxolimab in advanced cancers. The protocol used for the library was the immunoSEQ multiplex PCR assay. The immuneACCESS repertoire file appears here via TCRdb, limited to in-frame rearrangements. These files lack a portion of the clones; in checked studies, under half of the deficit traces to unresolved V genes, and the cause of the others is not known. Across this sample there are some 70,000 clones, with 85% seen only once. The ten largest clones add up to 0.6% to 0.85% of the sample. The sequences come from CD4+ or CD8+ T cells sorted from blood, collected in a trial of the OX40 agonist ivuxolimab. Source of these receptors: an adult with an advanced solid tumor such as melanoma, head and neck, liver or kidney cancer.

The chain is built from TRBV2 and TRBJ2-1, with TRBD1 matching over 7 bases. CDR3 length: 12 amino acids. CDR1 SNHLY and CDR2 FYNNEI come from the germline V gene. Trimming at V came to 5 bases and at J to 10 bases, leaving 5 bases not matched to a gene. CDR3 residues: CASSRDRDEQFF. The CDR3 nucleotides read TGTGCCAGCAGTCGCGACAGGGACGAGCAGTTCTTC.

Only one count was recorded for this clone. The chain carries TRBV6-1 and TRBJ1-3; D is unresolved. This CDR3 has 12 amino acids. Germline assignment: CDR1 MNHNS and CDR2 SASEGT. V dropped 10 bases and J dropped 9 bases, with 16 bases sitting between them. The CDR3 bases are TGTGCCACCCGTCCTAGTAAGGGCACCATATATTTT. This codes for CATRPSKGTIYF.

The chain is built from TRBV4-3 and TRBJ1-6, with 8 bases fitting TRBD1. Trimming at V came to 8 bases and at J to 6 bases, leaving 9 bases not matched to a gene. This CDR3 is built from 15 residues. Germline V gene sequence: CDR1 LGHNA, CDR2 YSLEER. CDR3 nucleotides: TGCGCCAGCGCAAGCCTGGGACAGGTTAATTCACCCCTCCACTTT. Translated, it gives CASASLGQVNSPLHF.

The chain employs TRBV4-1 and TRBJ2-3, with TRBD1 identical over 8 bases. The V gene's germline CDR1 is MGHRA and CDR2 YSYEKL. This CDR3 is 15 amino acids long. After removal of 3 bases from V and 2 bases from J, the junction contained 4 bases not matched to a gene. The CDR3 DNA reads as TGCGCCAGCAGCCAGAGGACAGGGTACACAGATACGCAGTATTTT. Encoded protein: CASSQRTGYTDTQYF.

The rearrangement links TRBV5-6 to TRBJ2-3; no clear D. Germline V gene data show CDR1 as SGHDT and CDR2 as YYEEEE. This CDR3 has 12 amino acids. V lost 2 bases, J lost 6 bases, and 7 bases lay in between. The CDR3 DNA follows: TGTGCCAGCAGCTTAACTCGGGATACGCAGTATTTT. Protein product: CASSLTRDTQYF.

The chain's CDR3 is CASSNPPHANTGELFF. CDR3 coding DNA: TGTGCCAGTAGTAACCCCCCCCACGCGAACACCGGGGAGCTGTTTTTT. This sequence joins TRBV19 and TRBJ2-2; no clear D. V lost 4 bases to trimming and J lost 0 bases, with 12 bases between them. Germline CDR1 LNHDA, CDR2 SQIVND (reference sequence). This CDR3 is built from 16 residues.

This clone was observed once. V is TRBV2 and J is TRBJ2-3; 8 bases line up with TRBD2. The V and J ends lost 8 bases and 5 bases, in that order; junction bases with no gene match: 12. The CDR3 is 15 residues long. Germline V CDR1 and CDR2: SNHLY, FYNNEI. This CDR3 is CASYSPGLGRDTQYF. The CDR3, as DNA: TGTGCCAGCTACTCCCCGGGACTAGGTAGAGATACGCAGTATTTT. The whole variable domain, filled in from reference TRBV2 and TRBJ2-3, reads EPEVTQTPSHQVTQMGQEVILRCVPISNHLYFYWYRQILGQKVEFLVSFYNNEISEKSEIFDDQFSVERPDGSNFTLKIRSTKLEDSAMYFCASYSPGLGRDTQYFGPGTRLTVL.

The genes are TRBV4-1 and TRBJ2-5; 10 bases are shared with TRBD1. V was pared by 4 bases and J by 5 bases, with 4 bases of the junction left unmatched. There are 14 residues in the CDR3. The germline CDR1 and CDR2 sequences are MGHRA and YSYEKL. DNA for the CDR3: TGCGCCAGCAGCCCGGGACAGGGGAGGGAGACCCAGTACTTC. Protein sequence: CASSPGQGRETQYF.

V is TRBV6-1 and J is TRBJ2-3, with D possibly TRBD2 on 6 matching bases. Per the germline V gene, CDR1 is MNHNS and CDR2 is SASEGT. Trimming left V 6 bases short and J 1 base short, with 11 bases between. The CDR3 runs 14 residues. The chain's CDR3 is CASRATRGTDTQYF. The CDR3 DNA sequence: TGTGCCAGCAGAGCGACTAGGGGCACAGATACGCAGTATTTT.

This chain uses TRBV5-4 with TRBJ2-3; D is ambiguous. CDR3 length equals 14 residues. The germline CDR1 and CDR2 sequences are SGHNT and YYREEE (reference sequence). Trimming left V 4 bases short and J 0 bases short, with 9 bases between. The CDR3 here is CASSDSSSTDTQYF. CDR3 in DNA: TGTGCCAGCAGCGATTCATCCAGCACAGATACGCAGTATTTT.

The rearrangement uses TRBV19 and TRBJ1-1; D not resolved. Germline CDR1 and CDR2: LNHDA and SQIVND (reference sequence). This CDR3 has 13 residues. Trimming removed 5 bases at V and 3 bases at J, with 10 bases between. The CDR3 loop reads CASSAVQDTEAFF. CDR3 nucleotides: TGTGCCAGTAGTGCAGTCCAGGACACTGAAGCTTTCTTT.

This CDR3 reads CASSLEVSGGSNTGELFF. The CDR3, as DNA: TGTGCCAGCAGCTTAGAAGTTAGCGGGGGCTCGAACACCGGGGAGCTGTTTTTT. The J gene is TRBJ2-2, the V gene TRBV7-6; 9 bases align to TRBD2. Germline V gene lookup returns CDR1 SGHVS and CDR2 FNYEAQ. This CDR3 has 18 amino acids. V gave up 1 base and J gave up 0 bases; unmatched junction bases: 6.

The chain couples TRBV6-5 to TRBJ1-2, with TRBD1 identical over 7 bases. The V gene's germline CDR1 is MNHEY and CDR2 SVGAGI. With 6 bases clipped from V and 5 bases from J, the junction kept 9 bases outside the gene matches. This CDR3 spans 14 amino acids. CDR3 sequence reads: CASRRDSPRYGYTF. The CDR3 DNA reads TGTGCCAGCAGACGGGACAGCCCTCGGTATGGCTACACCTTC.

The chain uses TRBV10-3 and TRBJ2-5; D remains unclear. Germline values: CDR1 ENHRY, CDR2 SYGVKD. V gave up 2 bases and J gave up 0 bases, with 7 bases separating them. The CDR3 spans 14 residues. The chain's CDR3 is CAISEPDNQETQYF. CDR3 DNA: TGTGCCATCAGTGAGCCCGACAACCAAGAGACCCAGTACTTC.

The chain carries TRBV10-3 and TRBJ2-3; the match to TRBD2 covers 13 bases. The CDR3 is made up of 19 amino acids. Germline CDR1 and CDR2: ENHRY and SYGVKD. J was trimmed by 0 bases and V by 8 bases; bases with no gene match: 14. CDR3 coding DNA: TGTGCCATCTCGGGCGGGACTAGCGGGGTTGGGGTGAGCACAGATACGCAGTATTTT. Its protein is CAISGGTSGVGVSTDTQYF.

The chain links TRBV5-1 to TRBJ1-1; no firm D call. This CDR3 contains 14 residues. V lost 0 bases and J 0 bases, leaving 6 bases between the germline ends. CDR1 is SGHRS, CDR2 YFSETQ, per germline. CDR3 DNA: TGCGCCAGCAGCTTGGAACATATGAACACTGAAGCTTTCTTT. Translating it yields CASSLEHMNTEAFF.

The chain couples TRBV11-2 to TRBJ2-1, with 9 bases that match TRBD2. Germline values: CDR1 SGHAT, CDR2 FQNNGV. V lost 6 bases, J lost 5 bases, and 14 bases stayed unmatched. This CDR3 comprises 17 residues. The chain's CDR3 is CASRSISGGNTNNEQFF. The CDR3 DNA reads TGTGCCAGCAGATCGATTAGCGGGGGAAATACGAACAATGAGCAGTTCTTC. The full variable domain, completed using reference TRBV11-2 and TRBJ2-1, is EAGVAQSPRYKIIEKRQSVAFWCNPISGHATLYWYQQILGQGPKLLIQFQNNGVVDDSQLPKDRFSAERLKGVDSTLKIQPAKLEDSAVYLCASRSISGGNTNNEQFFGPGTRLTVL.

The rearrangement links TRBV6-5 to TRBJ1-1; D is undetermined. Trimming took 4 bases from V and 1 from J, leaving 10 bases between them. Per germline, CDR1 MNHEY and CDR2 SVGAGI. The CDR3 is made up of 14 amino acids. The CDR3 sequence is CASSLVGENTEAFF. DNA for the CDR3: TGTGCCAGCAGTTTGGTTGGAGAGAACACTGAAGCTTTCTTT.

V and J are TRBV4-2 and TRBJ2-3; perhaps TRBD2 as D (7 bases). Germline loops: CDR1 LGHNA, CDR2 YNFKEQ. The CDR3 has 15 amino acids. V was shortened by 4 bases and J by 2 bases, with 13 bases between the two germline ends. CDR3 in amino acids: CASSLRGGPTDTQYF. CDR3 bases: TGTGCCAGCAGCCTCCGCGGGGGCCCCACAGATACGCAGTATTTT.

Concerning this clone: The junction shows a germline mismatch at one end, possibly a read error. This rearrangement joins TRBV6-5 to TRBJ1-6; the D is unclear. The germline V gene encodes CDR1 MNHEY and CDR2 SVGAGI. This CDR3 contains 15 residues. CDR3 residues: CAGSYSQLNNSPLHF. The CDR3 region has the DNA TGTGCCGGCAGTTACTCGCAGCTTAATAATTCACCCCTCCACTTT.